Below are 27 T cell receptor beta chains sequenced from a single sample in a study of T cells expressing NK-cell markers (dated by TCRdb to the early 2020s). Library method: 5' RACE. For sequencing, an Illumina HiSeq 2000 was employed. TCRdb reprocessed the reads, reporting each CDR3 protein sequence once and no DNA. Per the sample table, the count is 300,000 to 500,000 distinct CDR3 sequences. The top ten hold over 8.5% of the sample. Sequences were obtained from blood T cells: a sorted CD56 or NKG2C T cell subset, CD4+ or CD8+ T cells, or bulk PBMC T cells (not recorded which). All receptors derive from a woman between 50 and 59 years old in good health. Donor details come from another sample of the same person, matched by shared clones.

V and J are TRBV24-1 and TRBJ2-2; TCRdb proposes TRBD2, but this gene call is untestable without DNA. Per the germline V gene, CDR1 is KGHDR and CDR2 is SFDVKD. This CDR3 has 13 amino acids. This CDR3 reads CATSLLAAGELFF.

CDR3 loop: CSARDWGQGAAEAFF. V gene TRBV20-1 combines with J gene TRBJ1-1; absent DNA, TCRdb's TRBD1 call cannot be checked. Germline CDR1 and CDR2: DFQATT and SNEGSKA (reference sequence). The CDR3 covers 15 residues.

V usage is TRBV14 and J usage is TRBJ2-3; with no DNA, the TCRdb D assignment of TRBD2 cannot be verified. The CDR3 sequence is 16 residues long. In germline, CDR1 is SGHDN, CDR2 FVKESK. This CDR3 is CASSREAGGRTDTQYF.

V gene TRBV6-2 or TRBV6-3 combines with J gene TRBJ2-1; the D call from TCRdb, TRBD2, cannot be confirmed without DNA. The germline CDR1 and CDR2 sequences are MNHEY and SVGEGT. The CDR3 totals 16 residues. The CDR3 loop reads CASRPSGMGTYNEQFF.

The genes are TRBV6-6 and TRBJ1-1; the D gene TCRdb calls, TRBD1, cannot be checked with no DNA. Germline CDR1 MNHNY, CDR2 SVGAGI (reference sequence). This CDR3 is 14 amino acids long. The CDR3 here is CASSPRGGSGEAFF.

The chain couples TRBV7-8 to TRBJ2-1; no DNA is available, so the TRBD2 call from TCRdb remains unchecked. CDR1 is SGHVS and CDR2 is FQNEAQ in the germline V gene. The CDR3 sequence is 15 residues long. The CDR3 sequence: CASSLVGREYNEQFF.

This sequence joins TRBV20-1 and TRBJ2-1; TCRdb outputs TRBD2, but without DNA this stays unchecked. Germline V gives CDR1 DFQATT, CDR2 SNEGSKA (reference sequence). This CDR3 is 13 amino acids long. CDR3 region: CSAPTGRNNEQFF.

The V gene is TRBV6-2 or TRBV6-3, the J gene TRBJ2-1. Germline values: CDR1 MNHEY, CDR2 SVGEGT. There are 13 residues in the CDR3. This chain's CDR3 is CASSQTVYNEQFF.

CDR3: CSARDRTAGPYNEQFF. This chain joins TRBV20-1 and TRBJ2-1; TCRdb picks TRBD1, but there is no DNA to check that call. Germline V gene data show CDR1 as DFQATT and CDR2 as SNEGSKA (reference sequence). The CDR3 is 16 amino acids.

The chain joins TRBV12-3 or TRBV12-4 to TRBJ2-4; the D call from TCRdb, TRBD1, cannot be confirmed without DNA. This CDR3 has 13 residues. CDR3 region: CAVGTQGKNIQYF.

CDR3 in amino acids: CSTQTGATDTQYF. V is TRBV29-1 and J is TRBJ2-3; there is no DNA to check the TCRdb D call of TRBD1. Per germline, CDR1 SQVTM and CDR2 ANQGSEA. The CDR3 spans 13 residues.

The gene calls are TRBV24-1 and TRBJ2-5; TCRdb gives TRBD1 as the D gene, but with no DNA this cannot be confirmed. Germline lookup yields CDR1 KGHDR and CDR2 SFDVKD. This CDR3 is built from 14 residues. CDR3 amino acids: CATSDPGGQETQYF.

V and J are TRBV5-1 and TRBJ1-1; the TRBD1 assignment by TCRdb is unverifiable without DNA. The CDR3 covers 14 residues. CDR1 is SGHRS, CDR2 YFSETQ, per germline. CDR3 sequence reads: CASRRGGMNTEAFF. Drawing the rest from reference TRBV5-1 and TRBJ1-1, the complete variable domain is KAGVTQTPRYLIKTRGQQVTLSCSPISGHRSVSWYQQTPGQGLQFLFEYFSETQRNKGNFPGRFSGRQFSNSRSEMNVSTLELGDSALYLCASRRGGMNTEAFFGQGTRLTVV.

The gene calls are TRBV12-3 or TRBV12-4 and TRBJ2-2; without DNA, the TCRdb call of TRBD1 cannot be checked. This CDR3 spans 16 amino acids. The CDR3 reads CASSDNEGPGTGELFF.

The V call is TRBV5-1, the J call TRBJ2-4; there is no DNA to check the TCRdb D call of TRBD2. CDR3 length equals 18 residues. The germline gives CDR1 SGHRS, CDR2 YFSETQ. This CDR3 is CASSLGGLAGDTKNIQYF.

CDR3 region: CAWSVKRALDSYEQYF. The V call is TRBV30, the J call TRBJ2-7; TCRdb reports TRBD2, a call that lacks DNA to check it against. Germline V CDR1 and CDR2: GTSNPN, SVGIG (reference sequence). This CDR3 region has 16 residues.

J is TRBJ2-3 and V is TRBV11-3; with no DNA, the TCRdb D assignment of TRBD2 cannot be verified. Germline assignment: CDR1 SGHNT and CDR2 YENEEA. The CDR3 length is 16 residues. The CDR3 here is CASSFRSGGSTDTQYF.

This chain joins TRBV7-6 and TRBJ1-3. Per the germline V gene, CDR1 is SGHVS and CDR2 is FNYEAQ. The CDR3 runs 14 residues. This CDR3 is CASSRASSGNTIYF.

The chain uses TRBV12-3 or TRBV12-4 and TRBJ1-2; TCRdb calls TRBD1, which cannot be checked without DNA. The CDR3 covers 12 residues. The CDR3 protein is CASLGGDYGYTF.

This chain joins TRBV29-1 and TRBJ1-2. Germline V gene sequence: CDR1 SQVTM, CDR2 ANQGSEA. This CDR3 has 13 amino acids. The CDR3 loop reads CSVVGQLNYGYTF.

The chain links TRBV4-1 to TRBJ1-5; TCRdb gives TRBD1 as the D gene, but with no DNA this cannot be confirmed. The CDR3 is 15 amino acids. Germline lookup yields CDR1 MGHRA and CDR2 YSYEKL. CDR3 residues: CASSQGVPGVQPQHF.

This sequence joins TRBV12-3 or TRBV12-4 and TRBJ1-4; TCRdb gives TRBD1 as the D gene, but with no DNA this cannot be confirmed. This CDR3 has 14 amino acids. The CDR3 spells CASAGGHNNEKLFF.

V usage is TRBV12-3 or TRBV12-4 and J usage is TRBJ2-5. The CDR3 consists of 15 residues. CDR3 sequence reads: CASSLAPGIVETQYF.

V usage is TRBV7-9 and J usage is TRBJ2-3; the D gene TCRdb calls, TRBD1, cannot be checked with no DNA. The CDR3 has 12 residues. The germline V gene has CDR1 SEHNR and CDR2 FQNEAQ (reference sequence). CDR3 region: CAGGQTTDTQYF. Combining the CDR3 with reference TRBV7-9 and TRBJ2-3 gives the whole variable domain DTGVSQNPRHKITKRGQNVTFRCDPISEHNRLYWYRQTLGQGPEFLTYFQNEAQLEKSRLLSDRFSAERPKGSFSTLEIQRTEQGDSAMYLCAGGQTTDTQYFGPGTRLTVL.

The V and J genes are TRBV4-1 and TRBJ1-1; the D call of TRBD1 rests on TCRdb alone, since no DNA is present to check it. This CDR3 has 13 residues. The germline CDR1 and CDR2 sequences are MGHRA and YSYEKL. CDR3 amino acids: CASSQGRNTEAFF.

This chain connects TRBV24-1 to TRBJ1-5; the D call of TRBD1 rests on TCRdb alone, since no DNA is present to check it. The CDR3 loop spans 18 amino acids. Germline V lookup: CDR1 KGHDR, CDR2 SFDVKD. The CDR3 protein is CAITGPRGTGQSNQPQHF.

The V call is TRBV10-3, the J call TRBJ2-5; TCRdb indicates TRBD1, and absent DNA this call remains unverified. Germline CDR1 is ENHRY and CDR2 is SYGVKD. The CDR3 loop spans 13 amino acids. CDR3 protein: CAISERDQPTQYF.